The rows below give T cell receptor beta chains drawn from one sample of a study of blood T cells in healthy people across ages. MiXCR was run by TCRdb on the 5' RACE reads, yielding one entry per CDR3 protein. The sample lists nearly 1 million distinct CDR3 sequences; 51% were seen once. Sequencing was performed on blood. The receptors were sampled from a woman aged 60-70 years in good health. The CDR3 runs from the conserved cysteine through the conserved F or W. Each record gives: V gene, clone size, J gene, D gene, CDR3 protein, CDR3 DNA. A D gene is named only where the DNA matches it firmly. Where a row states a size, it is once, few, many or the class of an expanded clone; other rows omit it.

v_gene: TRBV3-1; abundance: NA; j_gene: TRBJ1-1; d_gene: NA; CDR3aa: CASSQGRAHRAFF; CDR3nt: TGTGCCAGCAGCCAAGGCAGGGCTCACCGTGCTTTCTTT
v_gene: TRBV6-2/TRBV6-3; abundance: NA; j_gene: TRBJ1-5; d_gene: TRBD1; CDR3aa: CASSRTGTGSNQPQHF; CDR3nt: TGTGCCAGCAGTCGGACCGGGACAGGCTCCAATCAGCCCCAGCATTTT
v_gene: TRBV7-9; abundance: once; j_gene: TRBJ2-7; d_gene: NA; CDR3aa: CASSWAEGEQYF; CDR3nt: TGTGCCAGCAGCTGGGCTGAGGGAGAGCAGTACTTC
v_gene: TRBV6-6; abundance: NA; j_gene: TRBJ1-6; d_gene: NA; CDR3aa: CASSLITGNSPLHF; CDR3nt: TGTGCCAGCAGCCTTATTACAGGCAATTCACCCCTCCACTTT
v_gene: TRBV7-2; abundance: NA; j_gene: TRBJ2-1; d_gene: TRBD1; CDR3aa: CASSLTGAHEQFF; CDR3nt: TGTGCCAGCAGCTTGACAGGGGCCCATGAGCAGTTCTTC
v_gene: TRBV7-2; abundance: NA; j_gene: TRBJ2-7; d_gene: NA; CDR3aa: CASSHHTGGGKTYEQYF; CDR3nt: TGTGCCAGCAGTCACCATACTGGGGGAGGAAAAACCTACGAGCAGTACTTC
v_gene: TRBV5-1; abundance: NA; j_gene: TRBJ2-7; d_gene: TRBD2; CDR3aa: CASSTGTSGRAWYEQYF; CDR3nt: TGCGCCAGCAGCACCGGGACTAGCGGGAGGGCCTGGTACGAGCAGTACTTC
v_gene: TRBV20-1; abundance: few; j_gene: TRBJ2-2; d_gene: NA; CDR3aa: CSAGSRAEIYTGELFF; CDR3nt: TGCAGTGCTGGATCTAGGGCGGAGATTTACACCGGGGAGCTGTTTTTT
v_gene: TRBV7-2; abundance: many; j_gene: TRBJ1-1; d_gene: NA; CDR3aa: CASSLRANTEAFF; CDR3nt: TGTGCCAGCAGCTTAAGGGCGAACACTGAAGCTTTCTTT
v_gene: TRBV4-1; abundance: few; j_gene: TRBJ2-1; d_gene: TRBD2; CDR3aa: CASSQDGAGDRNEQFF; CDR3nt: TGCGCCAGCAGCCAAGATGGAGCGGGAGACCGCAATGAGCAGTTCTTC
v_gene: TRBV12-3/TRBV12-4; abundance: NA; j_gene: TRBJ1-5; d_gene: NA; CDR3aa: CASSLYTDNQPQHF; CDR3nt: TGTGCCAGCAGTTTATATACAGATAATCAGCCCCAGCATTTT
v_gene: TRBV7-2; abundance: NA; j_gene: TRBJ2-1; d_gene: NA; CDR3aa: CASSPGWGASPYNEQFF; CDR3nt: TGTGCCAGCAGCCCGGGTTGGGGGGCGTCACCATACAATGAGCAGTTCTTC
v_gene: TRBV4-1; abundance: few; j_gene: TRBJ2-3; d_gene: NA; CDR3aa: CASSQPRGRNTDTQYF; CDR3nt: TGCGCCAGCAGCCAACCCCGAGGACGAAACACAGATACGCAGTATTTT
v_gene: TRBV7-8; abundance: NA; j_gene: TRBJ1-5; d_gene: NA; CDR3aa: CASSLSDGGYSNQPQHF; CDR3nt: TGTGCCAGCAGCTTAAGTGACGGGGGATATAGCAATCAGCCCCAGCATTTT
v_gene: TRBV10-2; abundance: NA; j_gene: TRBJ1-6; d_gene: NA; CDR3aa: CASSEWLGRNSPLHF; CDR3nt: TGCGCCAGCAGTGAGTGGTTAGGACGAAATTCACCCCTCCACTTT
v_gene: TRBV29-1; abundance: NA; j_gene: TRBJ1-2; d_gene: NA; CDR3aa: CSVFEVDTANCGYTF; CDR3nt: TGCAGCGTTTTTGAGGTTGACACAGCTAACTGTGGCTACACCTTC
v_gene: TRBV7-8; abundance: NA; j_gene: TRBJ2-4; d_gene: NA; CDR3aa: CASSSKDAFAKNIQYF; CDR3nt: TGTGCCAGCAGCTCCAAGGACGCTTTCGCCAAAAACATTCAGTACTTC
v_gene: TRBV7-9; abundance: once; j_gene: TRBJ1-2; d_gene: NA; CDR3aa: CASRGRETYGYTF; CDR3nt: TGTGCCAGCCGCGGCAGGGAGACCTATGGCTACACCTTC
v_gene: TRBV4-1; abundance: NA; j_gene: TRBJ2-3; d_gene: TRBD2; CDR3aa: CASSQAPSGRALADTQYF; CDR3nt: TGCGCCAGCAGCCAAGCCCCTAGCGGGAGGGCCCTCGCAGATACGCAGTATTTT
v_gene: TRBV20-1; abundance: NA; j_gene: TRBJ2-7; d_gene: TRBD1; CDR3aa: CSAYTGTGRISYEQYF; CDR3nt: TGCAGTGCCTATACTGGGACAGGACGAATATCCTACGAGCAGTACTTC
v_gene: TRBV6-5; abundance: NA; j_gene: TRBJ1-6; d_gene: NA; CDR3aa: CASSYEPYNSPLHF; CDR3nt: TGTGCCAGCAGTTACGAACCATATAATTCACCCCTCCACTTT
v_gene: TRBV7-8; abundance: few; j_gene: TRBJ2-5; d_gene: NA; CDR3aa: CASSLVRMGETQYF; CDR3nt: TGTGCCAGCAGCTTAGTTCGGATGGGGGAGACCCAGTACTTC
v_gene: TRBV10-2; abundance: NA; j_gene: TRBJ2-7; d_gene: NA; CDR3aa: CASSHRDWSRGQYF; CDR3nt: TGCGCCAGCAGCCACCGGGACTGGTCCCGAGGGCAGTACTTC
v_gene: TRBV6-6; abundance: NA; j_gene: TRBJ2-3; d_gene: NA; CDR3aa: CASELPPDDTQYF; CDR3nt: TGTGCCAGCGAGTTACCCCCAGACGATACGCAGTATTTT
v_gene: TRBV28; abundance: NA; j_gene: TRBJ2-5; d_gene: NA; CDR3aa: CANRTQTPETQYF; CDR3nt: TGTGCCAACAGAACACAAACGCCAGAGACCCAGTACTTC
v_gene: TRBV7-2; abundance: NA; j_gene: TRBJ2-1; d_gene: NA; CDR3aa: CASSSLARLYNEQFF; CDR3nt: TGTGCCAGCAGCTCCCTAGCGAGACTCTACAATGAGCAGTTCTTC
v_gene: TRBV12-3/TRBV12-4; abundance: NA; j_gene: TRBJ2-1; d_gene: TRBD2; CDR3aa: CASSPYYRTSGRALDATYEQFF; CDR3nt: TGTGCCAGCAGCCCTTACTATCGGACTAGCGGGAGGGCCTTGGATGCTACATATGAGCAGTTCTTC
v_gene: TRBV7-3; abundance: NA; j_gene: TRBJ1-2; d_gene: NA; CDR3aa: CASSTGRGTQYGYTF; CDR3nt: TGTGCCAGCAGCACAGGAAGGGGGACACAATATGGCTACACCTTC
v_gene: TRBV27; abundance: NA; j_gene: TRBJ2-5; d_gene: TRBD2; CDR3aa: CATQFNGRRYNEQYF; CDR3nt: TGTGCCACCCAGTTTAACGGGAGGCGGTACAATGAGCAGTACTTC
v_gene: TRBV25-1; abundance: NA; j_gene: TRBJ2-7; d_gene: NA; CDR3aa: CASRTGSPYEQYF; CDR3nt: TGTGCCAGCAGAACAGGGAGCCCCTACGAGCAGTACTTC
v_gene: TRBV18; abundance: NA; j_gene: TRBJ2-5; d_gene: TRBD1; CDR3aa: CASSPWTGGNRETQYF; CDR3nt: TGTGCCAGCTCACCTTGGACAGGGGGCAACAGGGAGACCCAGTACTTC
v_gene: TRBV7-2; abundance: NA; j_gene: TRBJ2-3; d_gene: NA; CDR3aa: CASSFWGRTDTQYF; CDR3nt: TGTGCCAGCAGCTTTTGGGGGCGCACAGATACGCAGTATTTT
v_gene: TRBV5-1; abundance: once; j_gene: TRBJ2-3; d_gene: NA; CDR3aa: CASSGISVTLSTDTQYF; CDR3nt: TGCGCCAGCAGCGGAATTAGCGTCACGCTAAGCACAGATACGCAGTATTTT
v_gene: TRBV3-1; abundance: once; j_gene: TRBJ2-1; d_gene: TRBD2; CDR3aa: CASSPTRGGYNEQFF; CDR3nt: TGTGCCAGCAGCCCCACCCGCGGGGGCTACAATGAGCAGTTCTTC
v_gene: TRBV20-1; abundance: NA; j_gene: TRBJ1-5; d_gene: TRBD1; CDR3aa: CSASGDRGISNQPQHF; CDR3nt: TGCAGTGCTAGTGGGGACAGAGGAATTAGCAATCAGCCCCAGCATTTT
v_gene: TRBV29-1; abundance: NA; j_gene: TRBJ2-7; d_gene: TRBD2; CDR3aa: CSVRTSGSGEQYF; CDR3nt: TGCAGCGTCCGGACTAGCGGGAGTGGCGAGCAGTACTTC
v_gene: TRBV28; abundance: NA; j_gene: TRBJ2-1; d_gene: TRBD1; CDR3aa: CASSPERIGTDLYNEQFF; CDR3nt: TGTGCCAGCAGTCCTGAACGAATCGGGACAGATTTGTACAATGAGCAGTTCTTC
v_gene: TRBV24-1; abundance: NA; j_gene: TRBJ2-5; d_gene: NA; CDR3aa: CATPEETQYF; CDR3nt: TGTGCCACCCCCGAGGAGACCCAGTACTTC
v_gene: TRBV10-3; abundance: few; j_gene: TRBJ2-5; d_gene: TRBD1; CDR3aa: CAISDPQGAEETQYF; CDR3nt: TGTGCCATCAGTGACCCGCAGGGGGCCGAAGAGACCCAGTACTTC
v_gene: TRBV6-5; abundance: NA; j_gene: TRBJ2-1; d_gene: TRBD2; CDR3aa: CASSYSGGRYNEQFF; CDR3nt: TGTGCCAGCAGTTACTCTGGCGGGAGGTACAATGAGCAGTTCTTC
v_gene: TRBV12-3/TRBV12-4; abundance: NA; j_gene: TRBJ1-2; d_gene: TRBD1; CDR3aa: CASSLPDRIYTF; CDR3nt: TGTGCCAGCAGTTTACCGGACAGGATCTACACCTTC
v_gene: TRBV29-1; abundance: NA; j_gene: TRBJ2-1; d_gene: NA; CDR3aa: CSGRDGYNEQFF; CDR3nt: TGCAGCGGGCGCGACGGGTACAATGAGCAGTTCTTC
v_gene: TRBV7-2; abundance: few; j_gene: TRBJ2-3; d_gene: NA; CDR3aa: CASSLVGLASTDTQYF; CDR3nt: TGTGCCAGCAGCTTAGTGGGGCTAGCTAGCACAGATACGCAGTATTTT
v_gene: TRBV12-3/TRBV12-4; abundance: NA; j_gene: TRBJ1-1; d_gene: TRBD1; CDR3aa: CASTKQGQNTEAFF; CDR3nt: TGTGCCAGCACCAAACAGGGGCAGAACACTGAAGCTTTCTTT
v_gene: TRBV7-8; abundance: few; j_gene: TRBJ2-4; d_gene: TRBD2; CDR3aa: CASSLSTTGTSGSWHIQYF; CDR3nt: TGTGCCAGCAGCCTTTCAACGACCGGGACTAGCGGGAGCTGGCACATTCAGTACTTC
v_gene: TRBV28; abundance: NA; j_gene: TRBJ2-4; d_gene: NA; CDR3aa: CASSFPGVAKNIQYF; CDR3nt: TGTGCCAGCAGTTTCCCTGGGGTTGCCAAAAACATTCAGTACTTC
v_gene: TRBV12-3/TRBV12-4; abundance: few; j_gene: TRBJ2-1; d_gene: TRBD2; CDR3aa: CASRPGTSGRRRQNEQFF; CDR3nt: TGTGCCAGCAGGCCCGGGACTAGCGGGAGAAGGAGGCAAAATGAGCAGTTCTTC
v_gene: TRBV12-3/TRBV12-4; abundance: few; j_gene: TRBJ2-5; d_gene: TRBD2; CDR3aa: CASSLKLAGAGGETQYF; CDR3nt: TGTGCCAGCAGTTTAAAACTAGCGGGAGCTGGGGGAGAGACCCAGTACTTC
v_gene: TRBV25-1; abundance: once; j_gene: TRBJ2-3; d_gene: TRBD2; CDR3aa: CASSEYRRVAGVDGTDTQYF; CDR3nt: TGTGCCAGCAGTGAATATAGGCGAGTAGCGGGAGTCGATGGCACAGATACGCAGTATTTT
v_gene: TRBV20-1; abundance: NA; j_gene: TRBJ2-7; d_gene: TRBD1; CDR3aa: CSAEGVWTGGGEQYF; CDR3nt: TGCAGTGCCGAGGGAGTATGGACAGGGGGAGGCGAGCAGTACTTC
v_gene: TRBV7-2; abundance: NA; j_gene: TRBJ2-7; d_gene: NA; CDR3aa: CASSRGGGSDEQYF; CDR3nt: TGTGCCAGCAGCCGTGGAGGAGGTAGCGACGAGCAGTACTTC
v_gene: TRBV12-3/TRBV12-4; abundance: few; j_gene: TRBJ2-3; d_gene: TRBD2; CDR3aa: CASSLSGGTSTDTQYF; CDR3nt: TGTGCCAGCAGTTTAAGCGGGGGAACTAGCACAGATACGCAGTATTTT